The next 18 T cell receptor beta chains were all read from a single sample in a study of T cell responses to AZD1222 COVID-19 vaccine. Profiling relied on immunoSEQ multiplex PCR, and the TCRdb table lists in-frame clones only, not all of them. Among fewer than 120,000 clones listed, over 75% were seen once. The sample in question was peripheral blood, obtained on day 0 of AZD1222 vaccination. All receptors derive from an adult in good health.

The CDR3 here is CASSDRALHSGNTIYF. In DNA, the CDR3 is TGTGCCAGCAGTGACAGGGCATTGCACTCTGGAAACACCATATATTTT. This chain joins TRBV2 and TRBJ1-3, with D maybe TRBD1 (5 bases). The CDR3 has 16 amino acids. Trimming stripped 3 bases from V and 0 bases from J, with 12 bases between. Looked up from germline, CDR1 is SNHLY and CDR2 is FYNNEI.

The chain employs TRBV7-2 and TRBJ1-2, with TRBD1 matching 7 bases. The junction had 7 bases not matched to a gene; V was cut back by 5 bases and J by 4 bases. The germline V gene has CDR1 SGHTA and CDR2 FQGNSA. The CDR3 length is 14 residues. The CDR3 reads CASSLSRDSYGYTF. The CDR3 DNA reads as TGTGCCAGCAGCCTCTCCCGGGACAGCTATGGCTACACCTTC.

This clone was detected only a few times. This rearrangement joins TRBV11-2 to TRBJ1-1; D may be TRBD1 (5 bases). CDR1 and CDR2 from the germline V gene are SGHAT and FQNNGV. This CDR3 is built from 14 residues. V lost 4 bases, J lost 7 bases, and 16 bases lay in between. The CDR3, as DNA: TGTGCCAGCAGCTCCCCACGGGGTCAGGGTGAAGCTTTCTTT. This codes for CASSSPRGQGEAFF.

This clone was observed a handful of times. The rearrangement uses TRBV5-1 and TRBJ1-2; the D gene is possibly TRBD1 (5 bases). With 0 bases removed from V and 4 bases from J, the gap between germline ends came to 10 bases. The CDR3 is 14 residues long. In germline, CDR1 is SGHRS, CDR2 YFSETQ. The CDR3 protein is CASSLVGAGYGYTF. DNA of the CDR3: TGCGCCAGCAGCTTGGTAGGGGCAGGCTATGGCTACACCTTC.

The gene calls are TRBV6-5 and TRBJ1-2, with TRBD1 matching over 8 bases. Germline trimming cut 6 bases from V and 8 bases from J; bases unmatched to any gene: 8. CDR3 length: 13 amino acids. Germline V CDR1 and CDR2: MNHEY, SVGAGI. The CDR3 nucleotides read TGTGCCAGCAGCGGACAGGGTATAGGAGGCTACACCTTC. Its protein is CASSGQGIGGYTF.

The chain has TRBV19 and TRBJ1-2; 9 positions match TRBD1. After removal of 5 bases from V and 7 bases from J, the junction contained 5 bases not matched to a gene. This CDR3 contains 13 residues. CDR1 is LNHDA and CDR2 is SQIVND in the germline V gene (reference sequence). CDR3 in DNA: TGTGCCAGTAGTGTACAGGGGGCGACTGGCTACACCTTC. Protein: CASSVQGATGYTF. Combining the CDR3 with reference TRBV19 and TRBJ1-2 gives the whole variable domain DGGITQSPKYLFRKEGQNVTLSCEQNLNHDAMYWYRQDPGQGLRLIYYSQIVNDFQKGDIAEGYSVSREKKESFPLTVTSAQKNPTAFYLCASSVQGATGYTFGSGTRLTVV.

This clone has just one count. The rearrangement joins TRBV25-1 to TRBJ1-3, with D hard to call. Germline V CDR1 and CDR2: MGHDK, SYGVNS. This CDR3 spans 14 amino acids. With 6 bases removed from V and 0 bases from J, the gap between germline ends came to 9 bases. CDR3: CASRGTGSGNTIYF. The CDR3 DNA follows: TGTGCCAGCAGGGGCACGGGCTCTGGAAACACCATATATTTT.

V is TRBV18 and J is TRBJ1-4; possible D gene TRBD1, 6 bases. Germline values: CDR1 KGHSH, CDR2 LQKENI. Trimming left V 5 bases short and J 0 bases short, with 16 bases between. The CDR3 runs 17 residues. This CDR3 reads CASSSKTGATTNEKLFF. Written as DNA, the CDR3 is TGTGCCAGCTCATCGAAAACGGGGGCTACAACTAATGAAAAACTGTTTTTT.

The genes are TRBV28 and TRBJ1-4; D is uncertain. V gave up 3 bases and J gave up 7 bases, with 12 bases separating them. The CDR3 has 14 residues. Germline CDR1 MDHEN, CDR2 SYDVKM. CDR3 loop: CASSFGPGSEKLFF. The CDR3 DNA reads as TGTGCCAGCAGTTTTGGGCCCGGTAGTGAAAAACTGTTTTTT. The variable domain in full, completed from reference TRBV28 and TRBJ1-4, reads DVKVTQSSRYLVKRTGEKVFLECVQDMDHENMFWYRQDPGLGLRLIYFSYDVKMKEKGDIPEGYSVSREKKERFSLILESASTNQTSMYLCASSFGPGSEKLFFGSGTQLSVL.

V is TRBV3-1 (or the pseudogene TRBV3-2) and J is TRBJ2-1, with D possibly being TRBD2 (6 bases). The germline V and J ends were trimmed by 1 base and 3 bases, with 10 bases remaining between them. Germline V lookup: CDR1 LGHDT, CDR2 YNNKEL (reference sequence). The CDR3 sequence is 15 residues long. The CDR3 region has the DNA TGTGCCAGCAGCCAAGGGCAGGGACTCTACAATGAGCAGTTCTTC. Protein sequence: CASSQGQGLYNEQFF.

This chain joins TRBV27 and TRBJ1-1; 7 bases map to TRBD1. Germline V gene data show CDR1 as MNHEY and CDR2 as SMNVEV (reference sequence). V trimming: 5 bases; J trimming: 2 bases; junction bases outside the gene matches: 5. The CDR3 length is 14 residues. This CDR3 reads CASSLNRGNTEAFF. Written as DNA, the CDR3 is TGTGCCAGCAGTCTAAACAGGGGTAACACTGAAGCTTTCTTT.

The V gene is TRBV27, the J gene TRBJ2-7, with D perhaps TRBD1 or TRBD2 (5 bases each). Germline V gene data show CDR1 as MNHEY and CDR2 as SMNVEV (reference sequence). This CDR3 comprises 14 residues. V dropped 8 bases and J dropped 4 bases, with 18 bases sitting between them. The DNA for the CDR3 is TGTGCCAGCCGAGTCCGGGGTGGGGGATACGAGCAGTACTTC. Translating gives CASRVRGGGYEQYF.

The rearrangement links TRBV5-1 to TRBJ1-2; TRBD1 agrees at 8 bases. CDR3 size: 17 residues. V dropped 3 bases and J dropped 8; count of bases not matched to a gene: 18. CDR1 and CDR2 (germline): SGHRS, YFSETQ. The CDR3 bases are TGCGCCAGCAGCTATTACCGGGACAGGAACTCGGAGGGAGGCTACACCTTC. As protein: CASSYYRDRNSEGGYTF.

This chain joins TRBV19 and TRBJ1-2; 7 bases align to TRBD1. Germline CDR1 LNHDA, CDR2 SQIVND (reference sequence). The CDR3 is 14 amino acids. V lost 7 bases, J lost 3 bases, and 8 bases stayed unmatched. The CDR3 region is CASTVRGKDYGYTF. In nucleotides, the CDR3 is TGTGCCAGTACTGTCAGGGGGAAAGACTATGGCTACACCTTC.

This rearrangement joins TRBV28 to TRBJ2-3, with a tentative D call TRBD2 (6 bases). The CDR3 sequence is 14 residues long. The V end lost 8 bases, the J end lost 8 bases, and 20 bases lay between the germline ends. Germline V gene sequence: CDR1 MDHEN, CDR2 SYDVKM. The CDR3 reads CASDSGAVRGTQYF. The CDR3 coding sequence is TGTGCCAGCGATTCGGGAGCGGTTCGGGGTACGCAGTATTTT.

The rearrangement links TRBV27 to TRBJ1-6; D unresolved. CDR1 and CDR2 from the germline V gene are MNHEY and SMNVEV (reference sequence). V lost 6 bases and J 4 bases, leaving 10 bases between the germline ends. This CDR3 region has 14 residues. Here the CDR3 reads CASRKTEYNSPLHF. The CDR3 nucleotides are TGTGCCAGCAGAAAGACGGAATATAATTCACCCCTCCACTTT.

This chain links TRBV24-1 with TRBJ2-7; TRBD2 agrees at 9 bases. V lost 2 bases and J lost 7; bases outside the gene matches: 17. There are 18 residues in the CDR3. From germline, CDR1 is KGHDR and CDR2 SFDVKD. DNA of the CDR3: TGTGCCACCAGTGATTCGACAGGATCTAGCGGGAACCTCCGGGAGCAGTACTTC. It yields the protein CATSDSTGSSGNLREQYF.

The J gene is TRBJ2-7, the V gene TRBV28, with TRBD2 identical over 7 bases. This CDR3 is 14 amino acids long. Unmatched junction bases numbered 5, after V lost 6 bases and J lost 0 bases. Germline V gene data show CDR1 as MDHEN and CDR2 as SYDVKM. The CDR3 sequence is CASRFSGGSYEQYF. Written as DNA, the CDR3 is TGTGCCAGCAGATTCTCGGGGGGCTCCTACGAGCAGTACTTC.